This T cell receptor (beta chain) was sequenced for a study of Graves' ophthalmopathy and Graves' hyperthyroidism. CDR3 size: 14 residues. V lost 4 bases and J lost 5, with 14 bases in between. TCR beta CDR3 regions were amplified from RNA transcripts. HTBI primers were employed in first-round RT-PCR, then a second-round multiplex PCR followed. TCRdb re-called the multiplex PCR reads with MiXCR, one entry per CDR3 protein. The sample holds 450,000 to 600,000 distinct CDR3 sequences, less than 40% seen once. This clonotype was counted many times. The origin of this receptor is an adult man with Graves' hyperthyroidism. Material: peripheral blood or thyroid tissue (not recorded which). The chain combines TRBV12-3 or TRBV12-4 with TRBJ1-1; D is unresolved. The CDR3: CASSYGRGKTEAFF. The DNA for the CDR3 is TGTGCCAGCAGTTACGGGCGCGGGAAGACTGAAGCTTTCTTT.